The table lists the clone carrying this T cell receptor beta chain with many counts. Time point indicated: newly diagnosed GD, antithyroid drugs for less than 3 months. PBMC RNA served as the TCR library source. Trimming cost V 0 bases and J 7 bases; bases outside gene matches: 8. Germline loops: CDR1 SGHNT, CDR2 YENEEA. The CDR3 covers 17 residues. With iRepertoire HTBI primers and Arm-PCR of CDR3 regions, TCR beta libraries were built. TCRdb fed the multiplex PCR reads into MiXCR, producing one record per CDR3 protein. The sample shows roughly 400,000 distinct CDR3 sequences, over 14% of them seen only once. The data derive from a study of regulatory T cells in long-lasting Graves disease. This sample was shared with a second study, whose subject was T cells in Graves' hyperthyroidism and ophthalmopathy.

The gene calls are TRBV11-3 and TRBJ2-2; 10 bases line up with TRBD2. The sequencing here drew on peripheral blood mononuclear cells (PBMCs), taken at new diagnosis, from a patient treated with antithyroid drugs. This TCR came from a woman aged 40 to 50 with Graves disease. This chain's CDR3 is CASSLDTSGEVYGELFF. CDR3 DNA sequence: TGTGCCAGCAGCTTAGATACTAGCGGGGAGGTCTACGGGGAGCTGTTTTTT.